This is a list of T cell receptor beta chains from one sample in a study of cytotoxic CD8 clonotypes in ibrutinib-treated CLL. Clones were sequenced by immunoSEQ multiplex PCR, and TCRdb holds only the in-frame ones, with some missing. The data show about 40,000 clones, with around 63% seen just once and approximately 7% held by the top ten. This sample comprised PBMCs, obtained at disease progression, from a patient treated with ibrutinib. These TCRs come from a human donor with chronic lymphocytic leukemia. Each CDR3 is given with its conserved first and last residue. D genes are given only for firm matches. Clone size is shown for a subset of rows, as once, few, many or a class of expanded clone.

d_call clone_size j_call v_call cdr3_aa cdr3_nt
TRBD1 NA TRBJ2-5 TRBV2 CASRDGTGGVETQYF TGTGCCAGCAGGGACGGGACAGGGGGTGTGGAGACCCAGTACTTC
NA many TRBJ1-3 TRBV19 CASRMSGAAQRNTIYF TGTGCCAGTAGGATGAGTGGGGCAGCGCAACGAAACACCATATATTTT
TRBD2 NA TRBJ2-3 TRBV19 CASSIWASGATDTQYF TGTGCCAGTAGTATCTGGGCTAGCGGAGCCACAGATACGCAGTATTTT
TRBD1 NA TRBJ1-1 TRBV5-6 CASSTWDSYTEAFF TGTGCCAGCAGCACCTGGGACAGCTACACTGAAGCTTTCTTT
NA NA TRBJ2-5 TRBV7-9 CASSLAGRETQYF TGTGCCAGCAGCTTAGCGGGTCGGGAGACCCAGTACTTC
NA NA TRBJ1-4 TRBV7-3 CASSLLGQPNEKLFF TGTGCCAGCAGCTTATTAGGACAGCCTAATGAAAAACTGTTTTTT
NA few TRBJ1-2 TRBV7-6 CASSSPIHGYTF TGTGCCAGCAGCTCCCCTATCCATGGCTACACCTTC
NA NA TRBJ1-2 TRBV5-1 CASSLAPGYYGYTF TGCGCCAGCAGCTTGGCCCCGGGGTACTATGGCTACACCTTC
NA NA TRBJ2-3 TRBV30 CAWRFRERLPATDTQYF TGTGCCTGGAGGTTCCGGGAGAGATTACCCGCCACAGATACGCAGTATTTT
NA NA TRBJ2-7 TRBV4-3 CASSQDRTPSYEQYF TGCGCCAGCAGCCAAGATAGGACACCCTCCTACGAGCAGTACTTC
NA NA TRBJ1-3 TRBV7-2 CASSLAPRNTIYF TGTGCCAGCAGCTTAGCCCCTAGGAACACCATATATTTT
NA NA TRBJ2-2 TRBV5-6 CASSSGVTGELFF TGTGCCAGCAGCTCCGGGGTAACCGGGGAGCTGTTTTTT